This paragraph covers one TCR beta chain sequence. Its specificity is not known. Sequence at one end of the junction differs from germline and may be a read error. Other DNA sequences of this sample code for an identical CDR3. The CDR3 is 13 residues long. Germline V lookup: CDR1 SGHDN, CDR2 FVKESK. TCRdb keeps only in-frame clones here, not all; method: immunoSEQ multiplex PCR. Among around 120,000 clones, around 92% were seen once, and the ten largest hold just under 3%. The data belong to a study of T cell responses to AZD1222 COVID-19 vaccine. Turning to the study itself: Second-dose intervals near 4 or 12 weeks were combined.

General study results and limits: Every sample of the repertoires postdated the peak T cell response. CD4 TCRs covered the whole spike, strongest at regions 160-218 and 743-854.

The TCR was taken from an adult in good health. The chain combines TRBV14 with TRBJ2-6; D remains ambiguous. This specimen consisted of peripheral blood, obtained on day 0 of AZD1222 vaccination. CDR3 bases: TGCGCTGTGAGGAACTCTGGGGCCAACGTCCTGACTTTC. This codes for CAVRNSGANVLTF.